This T cell receptor beta chain stems from a study of blood T cell repertoires in COVID-19. At the level of the study: The United States, Italy and Spain provided the acute and convalescent COVID-19 samples. In each case, the material was cDNA or gDNA derived from T cells, B-cell-depleted T cells, or PBMCs.

The data were produced by immunoSEQ multiplex PCR, yet TCRdb's version contains in-frame clones alone and is incomplete. The sample includes just over 650,000 clones, approximately 90% seen only once; the top ten take approximately 0.25%. The CDR3 consists of 18 residues. CDR1 and CDR2 from the germline V gene are SGHRS and YFSETQ. The trim removed 4 bases at V and 4 bases at J, leaving 15 bases unmatched. Sequences were obtained from peripheral blood. The chain carries TRBV5-1 and TRBJ2-7, with TRBD2 matching over 12 bases. The receptor was isolated from a woman younger than 35 with acute or convalescent COVID-19. The CDR3 loop is CASSTASGGARLPYEQYF. The CDR3 coding sequence is TGCGCCAGCAGCACCGCTAGCGGGGGGGCCCGGCTCCCTTACGAGCAGTACTTC.